The next 3 T cell receptor beta chains were all read from a single sample in a study of follicular helper T cells after annual influenza vaccination. Method: immunoSEQ multiplex PCR; TCRdb's copy keeps in-frame clones and lacks some. This sample has roughly 7,000 clones, with around nine tenths found just once. As to time point: 2015-2016 season, 7 days after influenza vaccination. The specimen was CXCR5+ CD38- circulating T follicular helper cells from blood, collected 7 days after influenza vaccination. Subset given: circulating Tfh, non-naive CD4+CXCR5+PD-1+ (ICOS+CD38+ or ICOS-CD38-). These receptors were collected from an adult who received the influenza vaccine.

This chain uses TRBV11-2 with TRBJ2-2; TRBD2 aligns across 9 bases. Per germline, CDR1 SGHAT and CDR2 FQNNGV. The ends lost 5 bases at V and 4 bases at J; junction bases unmatched: 5. This CDR3 comprises 15 residues. This CDR3 is CASSVAGGRTGELFF. In DNA, the CDR3 is TGTGCCAGCAGCGTGGCGGGAGGGCGCACCGGGGAGCTGTTTTTT.

The V gene is TRBV28, the J gene TRBJ1-2; maybe TRBD1 (5 bases). The CDR3 is made up of 12 amino acids. V lost 11 bases and J lost 4, with 14 bases in between. The germline V gene encodes CDR1 MDHEN and CDR2 SYDVKM. CDR3 coding DNA: TGTGCCGCTTCGGGGACTGGCTATGGCTACACCTTC. Its translation is CAASGTGYGYTF.

This clone was counted a few times. The rearrangement joins TRBV30 to TRBJ2-5; 9 nucleotides match TRBD2. The CDR3 runs to 16 residues. Trimming took 1 base from V and 2 from J; bases not matched to a gene: 8. Germline V lookup: CDR1 GTSNPN, CDR2 SVGIG (reference sequence). CDR3 region: CAWSAAGTSSQETQYF. The CDR3 coding sequence is TGTGCCTGGAGTGCCGCCGGGACTAGCAGTCAAGAGACCCAGTACTTC. Together with reference TRBV30 and TRBJ2-5, the CDR3 gives the full variable domain: SQTIHQWPATLVQPVGSPLSLECTVEGTSNPNLYWYRQAAGRGLQLLFYSVGIGQISSEVPQNLSASRPQDRQFILSSKKLLLSDSGFYLCAWSAAGTSSQETQYFGPGTRLLVL.